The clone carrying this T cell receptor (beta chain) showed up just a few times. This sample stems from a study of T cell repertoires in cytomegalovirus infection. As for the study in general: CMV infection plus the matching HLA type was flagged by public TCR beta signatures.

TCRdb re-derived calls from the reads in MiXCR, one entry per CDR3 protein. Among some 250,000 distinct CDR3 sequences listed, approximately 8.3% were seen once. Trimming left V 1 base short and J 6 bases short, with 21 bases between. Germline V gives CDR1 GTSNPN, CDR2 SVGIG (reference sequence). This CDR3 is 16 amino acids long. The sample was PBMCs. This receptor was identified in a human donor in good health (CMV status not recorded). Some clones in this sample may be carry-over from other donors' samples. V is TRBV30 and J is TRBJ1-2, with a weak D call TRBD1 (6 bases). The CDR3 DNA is TGTGCCTGGAGTGGAGAAATTGGACAGCCCCGGGATGGCTACACCTTC. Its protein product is CAWSGEIGQPRDGYTF.